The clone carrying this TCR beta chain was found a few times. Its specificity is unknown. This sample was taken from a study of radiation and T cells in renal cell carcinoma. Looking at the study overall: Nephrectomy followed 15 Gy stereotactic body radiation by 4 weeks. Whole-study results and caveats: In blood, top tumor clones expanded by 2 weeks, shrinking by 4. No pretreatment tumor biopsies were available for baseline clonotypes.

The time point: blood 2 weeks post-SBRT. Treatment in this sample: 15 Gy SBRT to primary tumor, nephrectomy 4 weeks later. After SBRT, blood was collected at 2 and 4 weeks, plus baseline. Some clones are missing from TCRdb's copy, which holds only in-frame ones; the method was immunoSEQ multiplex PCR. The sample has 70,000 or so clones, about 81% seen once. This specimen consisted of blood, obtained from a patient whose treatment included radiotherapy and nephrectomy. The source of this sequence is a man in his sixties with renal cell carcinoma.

The CDR3 nucleotides are TGCAGTGCTGGGGGCCTTGAAAAACTGTTTTTT. Translation: CSAGGLEKLFF. This chain joins TRBV20-1 and TRBJ1-4, with a tentative D call TRBD1 (6 bases). The CDR3 sequence is 11 residues long. Trimming left V 5 bases short and J 7 bases short, with 8 bases between. Germline V CDR1 and CDR2: DFQATT, SNEGSKA (reference sequence).